Sequencing of this TCR beta chain was carried out in a study of T-cell memory formation after mild COVID-19. This clonotype was observed a handful of times. MiXCR was run by TCRdb on the 5' RACE reads, yielding one entry per CDR3 protein. The table includes about 240,000 distinct CDR3 sequences, roughly 9.4% detected once. This sequence was found in a man aged 18 to 35 who had mild COVID-19 (a few samples of this study predate the infection). Cell type and time point are not known. Input material: PBMCs or a T cell subset sorted from them (not recorded which).

The CDR3 bases are TGTGCCAGCAGCGCGGGACAGATGAACACTGAAGCTTTCTTT. Its translation: CASSAGQMNTEAFF. This sequence joins TRBV9 and TRBJ1-1, with 7 nucleotides matching TRBD1. The length of the CDR3 is 14 residues. The V and J ends lost 3 bases and 0 bases, in that order; junction bases with no gene match: 2. Germline lookup yields CDR1 SGDLS and CDR2 YYNGEE. The variable domain in full, with the rest retrieved from reference TRBV9 and TRBJ1-1, is DSGVTQTPKHLITATGQRVTLRCSPRSGDLSVYWYQQSLDQGLQFLIQYYNGEERAKGNILERFSAQQFPDLHSELNLSSLELGDSALYFCASSAGQMNTEAFFGQGTRLTVV.